Below are 25 T cell receptor beta chains sequenced from a single sample in a study of T cells in Graves' hyperthyroidism and ophthalmopathy (dated by TCRdb to the late 2010s). Libraries were constructed by multiplex PCR. Sequencing instrument: Illumina HiSeq 2000. The TCR beta CDR3 regions were amplified from RNA transcripts. The TCR CDR3 was subjected to a first round of RT-PCR using the HTBI primer set and the Qiagen OneStep RT-PCR kit. The public reads were quality trimmed at Q25 with fastp and then assembled into clones with MiXCR by TCRdb, keeping productive beta chains. Rows with one shared CDR3 protein collapse into an entry with the most common genes and DNA. The sample table lists approximately 720,000 distinct CDR3 sequences, around 20% of them with a count of one. 16% of the sample rests with the top ten. Sequencing was carried out using blood. The source of these receptors is a woman aged 45-59 years with Graves' hyperthyroidism that later progressed to Graves' ophthalmopathy.

This clonotype was seen a few times. The DNA of the CDR3 is TGTGCCAGCAGCACCCCCCGGGGGACAGGGAGCCTTGAAGCTTTCTTT. Its translation is CASSTPRGTGSLEAFF. The rearrangement links TRBV7-9 to TRBJ1-1; 9 bases are shared with TRBD1. Germline V gives CDR1 SEHNR, CDR2 FQNEAQ (reference sequence). The V and J ends lost 5 bases and 7 bases, in that order; junction bases with no gene match: 14. The CDR3 length is 16 residues.

This clonotype has at least ten counts. V and J are TRBV6-1 and TRBJ2-3; TRBD2 aligns across 14 bases. Germline CDR1 MNHNS, CDR2 SASEGT. V shed 10 bases, J shed 2 bases, and the junction held 8 bases outside the gene matches. This CDR3 has 16 residues. The CDR3 DNA reads TGTGCCATCGCGGGACTAGCGGGGGACTTCACAGATACGCAGTATTTT. Translated, it gives CAIAGLAGDFTDTQYF.

This clonotype has more than one count but fewer than ten. This chain joins TRBV6-1 and TRBJ1-1; 7 bases agree with TRBD1. The CDR3 runs to 12 residues. With 7 bases clipped from V and 7 bases from J, the junction kept 6 bases outside the gene matches. Per the germline V gene, CDR1 is MNHNS and CDR2 is SASEGT. CDR3 nucleotide sequence: TGTGCCAGCACCAGGGGGGTGGGTGAAGCTTTCTTT. Translated, it gives CASTRGVGEAFF.

The chain joins TRBV5-1 to TRBJ1-5; TRBD1 might be the D (6 bases). Germline loops: CDR1 SGHRS, CDR2 YFSETQ. CDR3 length: 14 residues. Trimming cost V 4 bases and J 0 bases, with 8 bases left between them. CDR3 nucleotide sequence: TGCGCCAGCAGCGAGGACAGTAGCAATCAGCCCCAGCATTTT. Residues: CASSEDSSNQPQHF.

This chain joins TRBV29-1 and TRBJ2-7; D remains ambiguous. This CDR3 has 13 amino acids. The germline CDR1 and CDR2 sequences are SQVTM and ANQGSEA. V lost 7 bases to trimming and J lost 0 bases, with 13 bases between them. The CDR3 reads CSAQVQSSYEQYF. The DNA of the CDR3 is TGCAGCGCCCAAGTACAGAGCTCCTACGAGCAGTACTTC.

This clonotype showed up many times. V gene TRBV5-1 combines with J gene TRBJ2-7; D remains unclear. Trimming cost V 2 bases and J 5 bases, with 14 bases left between them. CDR1 and CDR2 (germline): SGHRS, YFSETQ. The CDR3 sequence is 14 residues long. CDR3 in DNA: TGCGCCAGCAGCTTTGAGTATCGGCAGGACGAGCAGTACTTC. It specifies CASSFEYRQDEQYF. The variable domain in full, completed from reference TRBV5-1 and TRBJ2-7, reads KAGVTQTPRYLIKTRGQQVTLSCSPISGHRSVSWYQQTPGQGLQFLFEYFSETQRNKGNFPGRFSGRQFSNSRSEMNVSTLELGDSALYLCASSFEYRQDEQYFGPGTRLTVT.

This clonotype was seen at least ten times. This rearrangement joins TRBV7-9 to TRBJ1-1; 12 bases fit TRBD1. This CDR3 is built from 13 residues. Germline CDR1 and CDR2: SEHNR and FQNEAQ (reference sequence). Trimming at V came to 4 bases and at J to 11 bases, leaving 5 bases not matched to a gene. The CDR3 bases are TGTGCCAGCAGCTGGGACAGGGGGCTGTTCGCTTTCTTT. Translation gives CASSWDRGLFAFF.

This clonotype was observed many times. The genes are TRBV30 and TRBJ1-1, with no clear D. The length of the CDR3 is 11 residues. The V end was cut by 1 base, the J end by 7 bases, with 7 bases between. Per germline, CDR1 GTSNPN and CDR2 SVGIG (reference sequence). The CDR3 DNA reads TGTGCCTGGAGTGGGGTTGATGAAGCTTTCTTT. This sequence encodes CAWSGVDEAFF.

The sample holds a few counts of this clonotype. V and J are TRBV11-2 and TRBJ2-2; 10 bases are a match to TRBD2. CDR3 length: 16 residues. Germline CDR1 reads SGHAT; CDR2 reads FQNNGV. The ends lost 0 bases at V and 6 bases at J; junction bases unmatched: 4. The CDR3 DNA follows: TGTGCCAGCAGCTTAGATGCGGGACTAGCGCCCGGGGAGCTGTTTTTT. This gives the protein CASSLDAGLAPGELFF. Using reference TRBV11-2 and TRBJ2-2 for the parts outside the CDR3, the full variable domain is EAGVAQSPRYKIIEKRQSVAFWCNPISGHATLYWYQQILGQGPKLLIQFQNNGVVDDSQLPKDRFSAERLKGVDSTLKIQPAKLEDSAVYLCASSLDAGLAPGELFFGEGSRLTVL.

This clonotype occurred once. J is TRBJ2-1 and V is TRBV7-2; 10 nucleotides align to TRBD2. The CDR3 is 15 amino acids. CDR1 is SGHTA, CDR2 FQGNSA, per germline. The junction had 3 bases not matched to a gene; V was cut back by 0 bases and J by 7 bases. DNA of the CDR3: TGTGCCAGCAGCTTAGCCAGCGGGAGGGTAAATGAGCAGTTCTTC. This codes for CASSLASGRVNEQFF. The whole variable domain, remainder taken from reference TRBV7-2 and TRBJ2-1, is GAGVSQSPSNKVTEKGKDVELRCDPISGHTALYWYRQSLGQGLEFLIYFQGNSAPDKSGLPSDRFSAERTGGSVSTLTIQRTQQEDSAVYLCASSLASGRVNEQFFGPGTRLTVL.

This clonotype has at least ten counts. CDR3 DNA sequence: TGTGCCAGCAGCCCTACGAGACTAGCGTCGAACTCCCTGAGTGGCACAGATACGCAGTATTTT. Its translation is CASSPTRLASNSLSGTDTQYF. The rearrangement links TRBV2 to TRBJ2-3; TRBD2 matches 8 bases. Germline V gene sequence: CDR1 SNHLY, CDR2 FYNNEI. V lost 6 bases to trimming and J lost 1 base; unmatched junction nucleotides: 24. This CDR3 has 21 residues.

This clonotype was picked up many times. This chain uses TRBV20-1 with TRBJ2-7, with D possibly TRBD2 on 7 matching bases. Germline V gene lookup returns CDR1 DFQATT and CDR2 SNEGSKA (reference sequence). This CDR3 is 16 amino acids long. Trimming took off 2 bases at V and 3 bases at J, with 20 bases between the two ends. CDR3 in DNA: TGCAGTGCTAGACGGGGGGCCGGAGTCGTGGGCTACGAGCAGTACTTC. This gives the protein CSARRGAGVVGYEQYF.

The chain carries TRBV11-1 and TRBJ2-1; 7 positions agree with TRBD1. The germline gives CDR1 SGHAT, CDR2 FQDESV (reference sequence). The J segment lost 8 bases and the V segment lost 0 bases, leaving 4 bases of the junction unmatched. CDR3 length: 14 amino acids. Here the CDR3 DNA reads TGTGCCAGCAGCTTAGCACAGGGGCTCCATGAGCAGTTCTTC. Translation: CASSLAQGLHEQFF.

The chain carries TRBV29-1 and TRBJ1-3, with D perhaps matching TRBD1 (5 bases). Trimming took off 0 bases at V and 7 bases at J, with 13 bases between the two ends. CDR3 length: 14 residues. Germline V CDR1 and CDR2: SQVTM, ANQGSEA. The DNA of the CDR3 is TGCAGCGTTGAAGATGGGGGGAGAACGAACACCATATATTTT. It is translated as CSVEDGGRTNTIYF.

This clonotype was seen only a few times. V usage is TRBV5-1 and J usage is TRBJ1-2; the D gene is possibly TRBD1 (6 bases). CDR3 length: 13 residues. V gave up 2 bases and J gave up 8 bases, with 13 bases separating them. Per germline, CDR1 SGHRS and CDR2 YFSETQ. In nucleotides, the CDR3 is TGCGCCAGCAGCTTTACGGACAGCCTAGGCTACACCTTC. The encoded protein is CASSFTDSLGYTF.

This rearrangement joins TRBV30 to TRBJ1-2; 8 bases fit TRBD1. The V gene end was trimmed by 8 bases and the J gene end by 2 bases; junction bases not matched to a gene: 4. This CDR3 spans 12 amino acids. The germline gives CDR1 GTSNPN, CDR2 SVGIG (reference sequence). The CDR3 here is CAGWTGNYGYTF. As DNA, the CDR3 is TGTGCCGGATGGACAGGGAACTATGGCTACACCTTC.

This clonotype was recorded at least ten times. This chain connects TRBV2 to TRBJ2-7; unclear D gene. The germline CDR1 and CDR2 sequences are SNHLY and FYNNEI. Deletions cut 8 bases from V and 3 bases from J, with 8 bases between. CDR3 size: 11 residues. Here the CDR3 DNA reads TGTGCCAGCTCTAAGAGCTACGAGCAGTACTTC. Amino acids: CASSKSYEQYF.

This clonotype was recorded at least ten times. The gene calls are TRBV11-2 and TRBJ2-1, with 13 positions matching TRBD2. Per the germline V gene, CDR1 is SGHAT and CDR2 is FQNNGV. The CDR3 loop spans 15 amino acids. The J segment lost 7 bases and the V segment lost 3 bases, leaving 3 bases of the junction unmatched. The chain's CDR3 is CASSFTGLAGNEQFF. The CDR3 DNA reads as TGTGCCAGCAGCTTCACGGGACTAGCGGGGAATGAGCAGTTCTTC.

The V gene is TRBV3-1, the J gene TRBJ1-2; 8 positions match TRBD1. The J segment lost 4 bases and the V segment lost 1 base, leaving 5 bases of the junction unmatched. Germline V gives CDR1 LGHDT, CDR2 YNNKEL (reference sequence). The CDR3 has 15 residues. The CDR3 spells CASSQVPGGSYGYTF. Written as DNA, the CDR3 is TGTGCCAGCAGCCAAGTCCCAGGGGGCAGCTATGGCTACACCTTC.

This clonotype occurred many times. This sequence joins TRBV29-1 and TRBJ1-1; 10 positions match TRBD1. V shed 6 bases and J 10 bases; nucleotides not matched to a gene: 14. There are 14 residues in the CDR3. In germline, CDR1 is SQVTM, CDR2 ANQGSEA. The CDR3 sequence is CSVLGPGQGGLAFF. The CDR3 DNA sequence: TGCAGCGTCTTGGGGCCCGGACAGGGGGGTCTAGCTTTCTTT.

This clonotype has a count of ten or more. V usage is TRBV19 and J usage is TRBJ1-1; D remains unclear. The germline CDR1 and CDR2 sequences are LNHDA and SQIVND (reference sequence). V was clipped by 4 bases and J by 3 bases, with 9 bases between them. The CDR3 consists of 13 residues. The CDR3 coding sequence is TGTGCCAGTAGTAAGGCCGGGGACACTGAAGCTTTCTTT. This translates into CASSKAGDTEAFF.

This clonotype was counted only a few times. J is TRBJ1-4 and V is TRBV19; maybe TRBD1 (5 bases). The ends were cut back, 4 bases at V and 5 bases at J, with 11 bases in the middle. Germline V gives CDR1 LNHDA, CDR2 SQIVND (reference sequence). The CDR3 is made up of 14 amino acids. CDR3 amino acids: CASSTGPRNEKLFF. As DNA, the CDR3 is TGTGCCAGTAGTACGGGACCGAGGAATGAAAAACTGTTTTTT.

This clonotype was counted between two and nine times. The rearrangement joins TRBV6-2 or TRBV6-3 to TRBJ1-2; 11 bases are a match to TRBD1. The V segment lost 0 bases and the J segment 2 bases; nucleotides outside the gene matches: 2. The CDR3 length is 16 residues. CDR1 is MNHEY, CDR2 SVGEGT, per germline. In DNA, the CDR3 is TGTGCCAGCAGTTACTCGGACAGGGGGCTGAACTATGGCTACACCTTC. As protein: CASSYSDRGLNYGYTF.

This clonotype showed up many times. The chain employs TRBV15 and TRBJ1-2, with D uncertain. The CDR3 consists of 18 residues. The ends were cut back, 0 bases at V and 4 bases at J, with 21 bases in the middle. Germline V gives CDR1 LNHNV, CDR2 YYDKDF (reference sequence). CDR3 in amino acids: CATSRDLVRAEYGYGYTF. Written as DNA, the CDR3 is TGTGCCACCAGCAGAGATTTGGTACGCGCCGAGTATGGCTATGGCTACACCTTC. The variable domain in full, completed from reference TRBV15 and TRBJ1-2, reads DAMVIQNPRYQVTQFGKPVTLSCSQTLNHNVMYWYQQKSSQAPKLLFHYYDKDFNNEADTPDNFQSRRPNTSFCFLDIRSPGLGDTAMYLCATSRDLVRAEYGYGYTFGSGTRLTVV.

This clonotype was found many times. The V gene is TRBV20-1, the J gene TRBJ1-4; D gene uncertain. In germline, CDR1 is DFQATT, CDR2 SNEGSKA (reference sequence). The CDR3 contains 14 residues. Trimming removed 5 bases from V and 8 bases from J, with 18 bases in between. This chain's CDR3 is CSAPPPDSGEKLFF. The CDR3 bases are TGCAGTGCTCCTCCCCCCGACTCGGGAGAAAAACTGTTTTTT.